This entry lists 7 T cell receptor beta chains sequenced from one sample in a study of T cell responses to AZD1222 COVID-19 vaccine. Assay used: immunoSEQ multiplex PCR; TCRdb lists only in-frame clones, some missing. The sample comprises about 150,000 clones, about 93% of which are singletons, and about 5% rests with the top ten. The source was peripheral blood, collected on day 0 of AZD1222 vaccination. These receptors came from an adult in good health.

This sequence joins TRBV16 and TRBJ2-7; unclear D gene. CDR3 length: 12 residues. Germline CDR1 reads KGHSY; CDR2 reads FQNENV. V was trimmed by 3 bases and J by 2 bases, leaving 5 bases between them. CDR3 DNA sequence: TGTGCCAGCAGCCAGAACCCCTACGAGCAGTACTTC. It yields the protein CASSQNPYEQYF.

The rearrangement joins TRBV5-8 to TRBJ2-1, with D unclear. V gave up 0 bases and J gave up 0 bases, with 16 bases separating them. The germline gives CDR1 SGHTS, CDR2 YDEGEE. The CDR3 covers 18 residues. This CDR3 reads CASSLESVPLASYNEQFF. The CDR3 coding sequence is TGTGCCAGCAGCTTGGAGTCTGTACCCTTGGCCTCCTACAATGAGCAGTTCTTC.

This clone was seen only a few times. The CDR3 nucleotides are TGTGCCAGCAGTTACTCCTTGGGCCAAATTAACTATGGCTACACCTTC. Amino acid sequence: CASSYSLGQINYGYTF. The V gene is TRBV6-5, the J gene TRBJ1-2; D is ambiguous. V was clipped by 0 bases and J by 1 base, with 12 bases between them. The CDR3 has 16 amino acids. Germline assignment: CDR1 MNHEY and CDR2 SVGAGI.

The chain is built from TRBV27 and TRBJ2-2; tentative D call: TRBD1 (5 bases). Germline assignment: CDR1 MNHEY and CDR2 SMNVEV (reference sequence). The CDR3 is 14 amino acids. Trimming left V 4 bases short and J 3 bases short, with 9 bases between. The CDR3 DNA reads TGTGCCAGCAGTTCCACGACAGACACCGGGGAGCTGTTTTTT. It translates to CASSSTTDTGELFF.

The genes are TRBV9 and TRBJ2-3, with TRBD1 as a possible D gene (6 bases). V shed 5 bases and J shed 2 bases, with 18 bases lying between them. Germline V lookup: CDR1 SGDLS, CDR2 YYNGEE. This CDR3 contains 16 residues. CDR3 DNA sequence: TGTGCCAGCAGTCCCCCAGGGGCGGGCCTCACAGATACGCAGTATTTT. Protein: CASSPPGAGLTDTQYF.

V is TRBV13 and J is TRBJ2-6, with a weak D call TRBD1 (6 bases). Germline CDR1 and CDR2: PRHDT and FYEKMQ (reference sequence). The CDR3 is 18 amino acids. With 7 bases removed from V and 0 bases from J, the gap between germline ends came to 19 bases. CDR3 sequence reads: CASTSLLTGNSGANVLTF. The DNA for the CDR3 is TGTGCCAGCACCTCCCTCCTGACAGGCAACTCTGGGGCCAACGTCCTGACTTTC.

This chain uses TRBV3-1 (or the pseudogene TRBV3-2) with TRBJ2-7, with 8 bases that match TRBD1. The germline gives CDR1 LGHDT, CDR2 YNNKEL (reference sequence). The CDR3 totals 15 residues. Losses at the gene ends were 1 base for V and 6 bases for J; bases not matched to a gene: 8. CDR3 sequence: CASSQGWQGAGEQYF. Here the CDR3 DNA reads TGTGCCAGCAGCCAAGGCTGGCAGGGGGCTGGCGAGCAGTACTTC.